The sequence of this T cell receptor (beta chain) was determined in a study of T cell repertoires in ileal Crohn's disease. Study at large: Postoperative therapy was given to about half: more than 10 thiopurines, some 18 anti-TNF agents. General observations from the study: Endoscopic recurrence occurred in every patient whose clonality exceeded 26.8%.

Here immunoSEQ multiplex PCR was the method, and the copy in TCRdb shows in-frame clones only, minus some. The sample includes about 13,000 clones, around 70% of them seen just once. Time point in this sample: neoterminal ileum biopsy at postoperative endoscopy, about 6 months after surgery. Points on this clone: Its antigen is unidentified.

The CDR3 has 13 residues. The germline V gene encodes CDR1 SNHLY and CDR2 FYNNEI. The chain joins TRBV2 to TRBJ1-5, with D maybe TRBD1 (5 bases). Sequenced input: ileal tissue. The receptor comes from an adult with Crohn's disease. CDR3 region: CASSGGEMRPQHF. The CDR3 nucleotides are TGTGCATCCAGCGGAGGGGAAATGCGGCCCCAGCATTTT.